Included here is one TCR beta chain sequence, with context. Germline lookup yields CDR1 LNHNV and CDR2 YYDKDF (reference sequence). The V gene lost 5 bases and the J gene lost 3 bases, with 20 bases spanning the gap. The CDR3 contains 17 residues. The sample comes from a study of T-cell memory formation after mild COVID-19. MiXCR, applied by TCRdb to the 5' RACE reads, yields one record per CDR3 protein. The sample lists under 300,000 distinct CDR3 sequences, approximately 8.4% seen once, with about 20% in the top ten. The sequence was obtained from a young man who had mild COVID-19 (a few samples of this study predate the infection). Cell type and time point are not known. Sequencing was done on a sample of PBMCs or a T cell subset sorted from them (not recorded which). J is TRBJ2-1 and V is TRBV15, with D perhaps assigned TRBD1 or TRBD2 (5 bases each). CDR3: CATSGRTGPKNYNEQFF. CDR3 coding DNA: TGTGCCACCAGCGGGAGAACGGGGCCGAAAAACTACAATGAGCAGTTCTTC.